The 12 T cell receptor beta chains below were found in one sample sequenced in a study of blood T cells in healthy people across ages. The second PCR ran roughly 6 to 11 cycles with a sample-barcoded 5' primer and J-beta primers. TCRdb reanalysed the 5' RACE reads using MiXCR and keeps one entry per CDR3 protein. Altogether about 800,000 distinct CDR3 sequences are present, 25% being singletons, with the ten largest covering under 4%. These records were also assigned to another study, of T cells of mothers and their children.

Sequenced material: blood. These receptors came from a boy between 10 and 17 years old in good health.

The genes are TRBV4-3 and TRBJ1-1, with D hard to call. The CDR3 has 13 amino acids. CDR1 is LGHNA, CDR2 YSLEER, per germline. V was clipped by 3 bases and J by 6 bases, with 11 bases between them. The DNA for the CDR3 is TGCGCCAGCAGCCAGAGTCGGTCCGCTGAAGCTTTCTTT. Translation: CASSQSRSAEAFF.

This clonotype has a single count. This chain uses TRBV20-1 with TRBJ1-1; TRBD1 might be the D (6 bases). There are 13 residues in the CDR3. Germline CDR1 is DFQATT and CDR2 is SNEGSKA (reference sequence). V was clipped by 5 bases and J by 4 bases, with 14 bases between them. Here the CDR3 reads CSAYQGITTEAFF. The CDR3 DNA is TGCAGTGCTTACCAGGGGATTACCACTGAAGCTTTCTTT.

The J gene is TRBJ2-7, the V gene TRBV7-9, with D perhaps being TRBD1 or TRBD2 (5 bases each). Germline values: CDR1 SEHNR, CDR2 FQNEAQ (reference sequence). V dropped 7 bases and J dropped 8 bases, with 15 bases sitting between them. The CDR3 spans 12 residues. CDR3 DNA sequence: TGTGCCAGCATGGGCGAACCGGGGCAGCAGTACTTC. Translating it yields CASMGEPGQQYF.

The chain uses TRBV20-1 and TRBJ1-2; D possibly corresponds to TRBD1 (5 bases). CDR1 and CDR2 (germline): DFQATT, SNEGSKA (reference sequence). Trimming took 6 bases from V and 8 from J, leaving 22 bases between them. The CDR3 covers 14 residues. DNA for the CDR3: TGCAGTGCGGCCCCCTCGGAAGGGGCGAGGGGCTACACCTTC. It specifies CSAAPSEGARGYTF.

J is TRBJ1-2 and V is TRBV28; tentatively, D is TRBD1 (5 bases). Trimming took 5 bases from V and 5 from J, leaving 12 bases between them. This CDR3 contains 13 residues. Germline CDR1 reads MDHEN; CDR2 reads SYDVKM. The CDR3 nucleotides read TGTGCCAGCAGTGACCCAGGGTTATATGGCTACACCTTC. This codes for CASSDPGLYGYTF.

This clonotype was detected many times. The chain carries TRBV24-1 and TRBJ2-5; no reliable D call. There are 12 residues in the CDR3. Deletions cut 2 bases from V and 5 bases from J, with 5 bases between. The germline V gene has CDR1 KGHDR and CDR2 SFDVKD. CDR3 nucleotides: TGTGCCACCAGTGATTCATCGGAGACCCAGTACTTC. Protein: CATSDSSETQYF.

The J gene is TRBJ2-7, the V gene TRBV20-1; 7 bases fit TRBD2. Germline values: CDR1 DFQATT, CDR2 SNEGSKA (reference sequence). V dropped 8 bases and J dropped 4; count of bases not matched to a gene: 5. The CDR3 is 11 residues long. DNA of the CDR3: TGCAGTTGCAGCGGGGAATACGAGCAGTACTTC. Protein sequence: CSCSGEYEQYF.

The table lists this clonotype with a few counts. V is TRBV30 and J is TRBJ1-2, with 9 bases lining up with TRBD1. CDR3 size: 14 residues. Looked up from germline, CDR1 is GTSNPN and CDR2 is SVGIG (reference sequence). With 3 bases clipped from V and 4 bases from J, the junction kept 6 bases outside the gene matches. This CDR3 reads CAWSGTGPSYGYTF. CDR3 in DNA: TGTGCCTGGAGCGGGACAGGGCCATCCTATGGCTACACCTTC.

The chain joins TRBV7-2 to TRBJ2-7; TRBD2 aligns across 12 bases. V was pared by 5 bases and J by 5 bases, with 4 bases of the junction left unmatched. Germline CDR1 is SGHTA and CDR2 is FQGNSA. The CDR3 has 14 residues. Written as DNA, the CDR3 is TGTGCCAGCAGCAGGACTAGCGGGGCTCACGAGCAGTACTTC. Residues: CASSRTSGAHEQYF.

The chain is built from TRBV20-1 and TRBJ1-2; TRBD1 agrees at 7 bases. V shed 3 bases, J shed 3 bases, and the junction held 19 bases outside the gene matches. The germline gives CDR1 DFQATT, CDR2 SNEGSKA (reference sequence). This CDR3 contains 18 residues. CDR3 sequence (DNA): TGCAGTGCTAGCCCACGACAGGGATCTTACCGTCTTGACTATGGCTACACCTTC. Translating it yields CSASPRQGSYRLDYGYTF.

Here the CDR3 reads CSVGRGVPPDTQYF. For the CDR3, the DNA is TGCAGCGTCGGGAGGGGAGTTCCACCAGATACGCAGTATTTT. V and J are TRBV29-1 and TRBJ2-3; TRBD2 agrees at 8 bases. The V segment lost 6 bases and the J segment 4 bases; nucleotides outside the gene matches: 9. Germline lookup yields CDR1 SQVTM and CDR2 ANQGSEA. This CDR3 is built from 14 residues.

This clonotype was observed a handful of times. This chain uses TRBV28 with TRBJ2-3; D is undetermined. Germline CDR1 reads MDHEN; CDR2 reads SYDVKM. The CDR3 has 14 residues. Trimming shortened V by 5 bases and J by 2 bases, and 11 bases separated the two germline ends. The CDR3, as DNA: TGTGCCAGCAGTCCCAGTTCGAACACAGATACGCAGTATTTT. Its protein is CASSPSSNTDTQYF.